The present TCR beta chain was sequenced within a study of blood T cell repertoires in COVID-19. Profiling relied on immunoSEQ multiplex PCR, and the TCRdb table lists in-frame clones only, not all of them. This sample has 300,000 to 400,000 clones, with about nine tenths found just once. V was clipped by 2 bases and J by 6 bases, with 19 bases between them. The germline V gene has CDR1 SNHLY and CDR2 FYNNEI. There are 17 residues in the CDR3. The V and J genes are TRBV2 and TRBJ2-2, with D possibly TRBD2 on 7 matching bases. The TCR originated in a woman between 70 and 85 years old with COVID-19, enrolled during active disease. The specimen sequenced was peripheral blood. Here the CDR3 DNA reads TGTGCCAGCAGTGAAAATGTCGGGGGGCTGTCCCCCGGGGAGCTGTTTTTT. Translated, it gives CASSENVGGLSPGELFF.